This paragraph reports one T cell receptor beta chain. This entry comes from a study of brain T cells in children with intractable seizures. CDR1 SGHRS and CDR2 YFSETQ come from the germline V gene. V dropped 1 base and J dropped 4; count of bases not matched to a gene: 7. CDR3 length: 16 residues. This table comes from immunoSEQ multiplex PCR, and its TCRdb copy is limited to in-frame clones, with some not included. The sample has 80,000 or so clones, under 95% seen once. The V call is TRBV5-1, the J call TRBJ1-2; 10 bases are a match to TRBD1. Sample: peripheral blood, taken at surgery. This clonotype was obtained from a girl aged 2-15 years with Rasmussen encephalitis and intractable seizures. This CDR3 is CASSLPGQGRIYGYTF. The CDR3 DNA sequence: TGCGCCAGCAGCTTGCCGGGACAGGGGCGAATCTATGGCTACACCTTC.